The 26 T cell receptor beta chains given below trace back to one sample, sequenced in a study of blood T cell repertoires in COVID-19. Sequencing used immunoSEQ multiplex PCR; TCRdb keeps in-frame clones, though not all of them. Among around 190,000 clones listed, 65% to 90% were seen once. Specimen: peripheral blood. All receptors derive from a human donor in a cohort sampled during active COVID-19.

The chain's CDR3 is CATGVSGNTIYF. CDR3 DNA sequence: TGTGCCACAGGGGTTTCTGGAAACACCATATATTTT. V is TRBV3-1 (or the pseudogene TRBV3-2) and J is TRBJ1-3; TRBD1 might be the D (6 bases). Germline CDR1 reads LGHDT; CDR2 reads YNNKEL (reference sequence). Deletions cut 10 bases from V and 1 base from J, with 8 bases between. This CDR3 region has 12 residues.

CDR3 sequence reads: CATSAGQGNEKLFF. CDR3 coding DNA: TGTGCCACCAGTGCCGGACAGGGTAATGAAAAACTGTTTTTT. V is TRBV24-1 and J is TRBJ1-4; 8 bases are a match to TRBD1. The germline V gene has CDR1 KGHDR and CDR2 SFDVKD. The CDR3 is 14 amino acids. V lost 5 bases to trimming and J lost 4 bases; unmatched junction nucleotides: 2.

This clone has a handful of counts. This chain uses TRBV6-1 with TRBJ1-6; 9 bases line up with TRBD1. Germline-derived CDR1 and CDR2 are MNHNS and SASEGT. V lost 2 bases, J lost 8 bases, and 10 bases stayed unmatched. This CDR3 has 17 amino acids. CDR3 DNA sequence: TGTGCCAGCAGTGAAAAAAAGTCCGGGACAGGGTATTCACCCCTCCACTTT. Protein sequence: CASSEKKSGTGYSPLHF.

This clone was seen repeatedly, ten times or more. As DNA, the CDR3 is TGTGCCAGCAGAAACCCCCGGGGTAGCGGGTTAATGGTAGAGCAGTACTTC. Amino acids: CASRNPRGSGLMVEQYF. The chain has TRBV28 and TRBJ2-7; 7 bases are a match to TRBD2. V shed 6 bases, J shed 7 bases, and the junction held 21 bases outside the gene matches. There are 17 residues in the CDR3. Germline lookup yields CDR1 MDHEN and CDR2 SYDVKM.

The CDR3 here is CASSHPHAGAGELFF. The CDR3 DNA is TGCGCCAGCAGCCATCCCCATGCGGGAGCCGGGGAGCTGTTTTTT. The rearrangement links TRBV4-1 to TRBJ2-2, with 7 bases fitting TRBD2. The trim removed 3 bases at V and 6 bases at J, leaving 7 bases unmatched. CDR3 length: 15 amino acids. Germline V gene sequence: CDR1 MGHRA, CDR2 YSYEKL.

This chain uses TRBV11-2 with TRBJ2-7; 7 nucleotides align to TRBD1. From germline, CDR1 is SGHAT and CDR2 FQNNGV. The CDR3 length is 14 residues. J lost 9 bases, V lost 5 bases, and 13 bases had no gene match. CDR3 DNA sequence: TGTGCCAGCAGCCCCGGACAGGCGGGCGTGAGGCAGTACTTC. It codes for CASSPGQAGVRQYF.

Points on this clone: At one boundary the junction diverges from the germline segment, which might be a read error. Distinct nucleotide sequences in the sample also encode this CDR3. The rearrangement links TRBV3-1 (or the pseudogene TRBV3-2) to TRBJ2-7, with D possibly matching TRBD1 (6 bases). The germline V gene encodes CDR1 LGHDT and CDR2 YNNKEL (reference sequence). The CDR3 runs 16 residues. DNA for the CDR3: TGTGCCAGCAGCCATCCCCCGGGACACACCATCTACGAACAGTACTTC. It encodes CASSHPPGHTIYEQYF.

The J gene is TRBJ1-4, the V gene TRBV6-5; possibly TRBD1 for D (6 bases). Trimming cost V 6 bases and J 7 bases, with 18 bases left between them. Germline loops: CDR1 MNHEY, CDR2 SVGAGI. The CDR3 contains 15 residues. In nucleotides, the CDR3 is TGTGCCAGCAGAGAGAGGGGGGGTGGCTCTGAAAAACTGTTTTTT. It is translated as CASRERGGGSEKLFF.

This clone was counted only a few times. This chain joins TRBV2 and TRBJ2-4, with 8 bases fitting TRBD1. Trimming at V came to 6 bases and at J to 5 bases, leaving 6 bases not matched to a gene. The CDR3 covers 14 residues. The germline V gene has CDR1 SNHLY and CDR2 FYNNEI. The CDR3 spells CASRADRVENIQYF. DNA of the CDR3: TGTGCCAGCAGGGCGGACAGGGTCGAAAACATTCAGTACTTC.

The chain links TRBV5-5 to TRBJ1-1; D remains ambiguous. Trimming cost V 0 bases and J 5 bases, with 11 bases left between them. The V gene's germline CDR1 is SGHKS and CDR2 YYEKEE (reference sequence). The length of the CDR3 is 14 residues. The CDR3 DNA sequence: TGTGCCAGCAGCTTGGGGCCGGCGGGGACTGAAGCTTTCTTT. Amino acids: CASSLGPAGTEAFF. The whole variable domain, filled in from reference TRBV5-5 and TRBJ1-1, reads DAGVTQSPTHLIKTRGQQVTLRCSPISGHKSVSWYQQVLGQGPQFIFQYYEKEERGRGNFPDRFSARQFPNYSSELNVNALLLGDSALYLCASSLGPAGTEAFFGQGTRLTVV.

This chain uses TRBV27 with TRBJ2-4, with 12 bases fitting TRBD1. J lost 1 base, V lost 6 bases, and 7 bases had no gene match. There are 17 residues in the CDR3. Germline CDR1 MNHEY, CDR2 SMNVEV (reference sequence). The CDR3 protein is CASRAMGQGAAKNIQYF. CDR3 sequence (DNA): TGTGCCAGCAGGGCCATGGGACAGGGGGCTGCCAAAAACATTCAGTACTTC.

This clone is judged medium-sized. CDR3 amino acids: CASRSYADTQYF. Written as DNA, the CDR3 is TGTGCCAGCAGAAGCTACGCAGATACGCAGTATTTT. The V and J genes are TRBV12-3 or TRBV12-4 and TRBJ2-3; D not resolved. Trimming took off 6 bases at V and 4 bases at J, with 8 bases between the two ends. This CDR3 is 12 amino acids long.

This clone occurred once. The J gene is TRBJ2-4, the V gene TRBV28; a possible D gene is TRBD1 (6 bases). V was cut by 8 bases and J by 6 bases, with 17 bases left in between. The CDR3 consists of 14 residues. The V gene's germline CDR1 is MDHEN and CDR2 SYDVKM. The CDR3 sequence: CASLPTGKGNIQYF. The CDR3 DNA is TGTGCCAGCCTTCCTACAGGGAAGGGAAACATTCAGTACTTC.

The CDR3: CASIREVSGRPEQYF. In nucleotides, the CDR3 is TGTGCCAGCATCCGTGAGGTTAGCGGGAGACCCGAGCAGTACTTC. J is TRBJ2-7 and V is TRBV28, with 9 bases identical to TRBD2. The CDR3 consists of 15 residues. CDR1 and CDR2 (germline): MDHEN, SYDVKM. Trimming at V came to 7 bases and at J to 6 bases, leaving 13 bases not matched to a gene. Full variable domain (rest looked up from reference TRBV28 and TRBJ2-7): DVKVTQSSRYLVKRTGEKVFLECVQDMDHENMFWYRQDPGLGLRLIYFSYDVKMKEKGDIPEGYSVSREKKERFSLILESASTNQTSMYLCASIREVSGRPEQYFGPGTRLTVT.

The chain carries TRBV28 and TRBJ2-7; 11 nucleotides agree with TRBD1. Germline CDR1 and CDR2: MDHEN and SYDVKM. This CDR3 is built from 16 residues. Trimming at V came to 6 bases and at J to 3 bases, leaving 10 bases not matched to a gene. This CDR3 reads CASSLPPGQGVYEQYF. Written as DNA, the CDR3 is TGTGCCAGCAGCCTCCCACCGGGACAGGGGGTCTACGAGCAGTACTTC.

This chain connects TRBV9 to TRBJ2-1; TRBD1 agrees at 7 bases. This CDR3 region has 15 residues. Germline loops: CDR1 SGDLS, CDR2 YYNGEE. V lost 3 bases to trimming and J lost 4 bases; unmatched junction nucleotides: 7. The CDR3 coding sequence is TGTGCCAGCAGCGACAGGGGCTCGCTATACAATGAGCAGTTCTTC. Translated, it gives CASSDRGSLYNEQFF.

This clone appeared a few times. This chain connects TRBV10-3 to TRBJ2-5; TRBD1 might be the D (5 bases). The CDR3 has 14 amino acids. V was shortened by 6 bases and J by 1 base, with 12 bases between the two germline ends. In germline, CDR1 is ENHRY, CDR2 SYGVKD. CDR3 region: CAIRKDRTQETQYF. The CDR3 DNA is TGTGCCATCAGAAAAGACAGAACCCAAGAGACCCAGTACTTC.

The rearrangement joins TRBV7-9 to TRBJ2-2, with 11 bases aligning to TRBD2. V was pared by 4 bases and J by 6 bases, with 7 bases of the junction left unmatched. The CDR3 runs 16 residues. Germline CDR1 reads SEHNR; CDR2 reads FQNEAQ (reference sequence). The CDR3 loop is CASSSTSGSVAGELFF. The CDR3 DNA sequence: TGTGCCAGCAGCTCCACTAGCGGGAGTGTGGCCGGGGAGCTGTTTTTT.

The chain carries TRBV5-1 and TRBJ2-3; TRBD1 matches 9 bases. The CDR3 extends over 15 amino acids. Germline V gene lookup returns CDR1 SGHRS and CDR2 YFSETQ. Trimming took 0 bases from V and 3 from J; bases not matched to a gene: 2. This CDR3 reads CASSLDRGRTDTQYF. The DNA of the CDR3 is TGCGCCAGCAGCTTGGACAGGGGGCGGACAGATACGCAGTATTTT. The whole variable domain, filled in from reference TRBV5-1 and TRBJ2-3, reads KAGVTQTPRYLIKTRGQQVTLSCSPISGHRSVSWYQQTPGQGLQFLFEYFSETQRNKGNFPGRFSGRQFSNSRSEMNVSTLELGDSALYLCASSLDRGRTDTQYFGPGTRLTVL.

The rearrangement joins TRBV15 to TRBJ2-2; no reliable D call. The CDR3 totals 13 residues. Deletions cut 8 bases from V and 1 base from J, with 8 bases between. CDR1 LNHNV and CDR2 YYDKDF come from the germline V gene (reference sequence). For the CDR3, the DNA is TGTGCCACCGCCGACTGGAACACCGGGGAGCTGTTTTTT. This codes for CATADWNTGELFF. The variable domain in full, with the rest retrieved from reference TRBV15 and TRBJ2-2, is DAMVIQNPRYQVTQFGKPVTLSCSQTLNHNVMYWYQQKSSQAPKLLFHYYDKDFNNEADTPDNFQSRRPNTSFCFLDIRSPGLGDTAMYLCATADWNTGELFFGEGSRLTVL.

The V call is TRBV30, the J call TRBJ2-7, with no clear D. The CDR3 consists of 12 residues. V lost 0 bases to trimming and J lost 3 bases, with 6 bases between them. CDR1 is GTSNPN, CDR2 SVGIG, per germline (reference sequence). DNA for the CDR3: TGTGCCTGGAGTGTAAAACTCTACGAGCAGTACTTC. This encodes CAWSVKLYEQYF.

About this clone itself: Other DNA sequences in this specimen translate into the identical CDR3. The chain carries TRBV5-1 and TRBJ1-2, with 7 positions matching TRBD1. There are 13 residues in the CDR3. Germline-derived CDR1 and CDR2 are SGHRS and YFSETQ. After removal of 5 bases from V and 5 bases from J, the junction contained 6 bases not matched to a gene. The CDR3 nucleotides are TGCGCCAGCAGTCCGGGACAGCTTTATGGCTACACCTTC. Amino acid sequence: CASSPGQLYGYTF.

CDR3 DNA sequence: TGTGCCAGCAGAACCGGGACAGGGGATCGCGAGCAGTACTTC. It is translated as CASRTGTGDREQYF. This rearrangement joins TRBV27 to TRBJ2-7, with 10 bases aligning to TRBD1. V lost 6 bases, J lost 6 bases, and 8 bases stayed unmatched. CDR1 MNHEY and CDR2 SMNVEV come from the germline V gene (reference sequence). This CDR3 is built from 14 residues.

The chain couples TRBV24-1 to TRBJ2-3; TRBD1 might be the D (5 bases). V gave up 4 bases and J gave up 3 bases, with 22 bases separating them. Germline CDR1 KGHDR, CDR2 SFDVKD. The CDR3 is 18 residues long. The CDR3 DNA sequence: TGTGCCACCAGTGAGCCGTACAGGACACCCGAAGGGACAGATACGCAGTATTTT. This codes for CATSEPYRTPEGTDTQYF.

The chain uses TRBV6-2 or TRBV6-3 and TRBJ2-1; 10 positions agree with TRBD2. CDR1 is MNHEY, CDR2 SVGEGT, per germline. The ends lost 4 bases at V and 2 bases at J; junction bases unmatched: 5. There are 16 residues in the CDR3. CDR3 protein: CASSSSGSATYNEQFF. The CDR3 region has the DNA TGTGCCAGCAGTTCTAGCGGGAGTGCTACCTACAATGAGCAGTTCTTC.

The rearrangement uses TRBV30 and TRBJ2-2; maybe TRBD2 (6 bases). The CDR3 spans 16 residues. The germline gives CDR1 GTSNPN, CDR2 SVGIG (reference sequence). V lost 6 bases and J lost 4, with 21 bases in between. This CDR3 reads CACLRGNYESTGELFF. The CDR3 nucleotides read TGTGCCTGCCTCCGGGGGAATTACGAGTCCACCGGGGAGCTGTTTTTT.